The next 16 T cell receptor beta chains were all read from a single sample in a study of blood T cells in healthy people across ages. It was with a sample-barcoded 5' primer and a J-beta primer mix that a second PCR of about 7 to 12 cycles was run. TCRdb reprocessed the 5' RACE reads via MiXCR and lists one record per CDR3 protein. The sample includes around 800,000 distinct CDR3 sequences, 44% of them seen just once. Sample: blood. All receptors derive from a man aged 55 to 70 in good health.

The chain has TRBV12-5 and TRBJ1-5; D not certain. Germline values: CDR1 LGHNT, CDR2 FRNRAP. The CDR3 extends over 12 amino acids. V lost 8 bases to trimming and J lost 6 bases, with 11 bases between them. CDR3 sequence: CASFRVGQPQHF. CDR3 nucleotide sequence: TGTGCTAGTTTTCGGGTGGGTCAGCCCCAGCATTTT.

The rearrangement joins TRBV7-8 to TRBJ1-4; D is uncertain. From germline, CDR1 is SGHVS and CDR2 FQNEAQ. The CDR3 runs to 15 residues. The V gene lost 8 bases and the J gene lost 7 bases, with 20 bases spanning the gap. The CDR3 loop is CASARLHTPGEKLFF. In DNA, the CDR3 is TGTGCCAGCGCCCGGTTACATACTCCGGGTGAAAAACTGTTTTTT.

This chain connects TRBV6-2 or TRBV6-3 to TRBJ1-2, with 7 bases aligning to TRBD1. In germline, CDR1 is MNHEY, CDR2 SVGEGT. The CDR3 runs to 13 residues. J was trimmed by 3 bases and V by 6 bases; bases with no gene match: 4. CDR3 sequence reads: CASSGTEDYGYTF. As DNA, the CDR3 is TGTGCCAGCAGCGGGACAGAGGACTATGGCTACACCTTC.

The chain couples TRBV5-1 to TRBJ2-3; possible D gene TRBD2, 5 bases. Germline V gene lookup returns CDR1 SGHRS and CDR2 YFSETQ. CDR3 length: 16 amino acids. V dropped 4 bases and J dropped 2 bases, with 17 bases sitting between them. In DNA form, the CDR3 reads TGCGCCAGCAGCCCTATCTTACGGGGAGTCACAGATACGCAGTATTTT. It encodes CASSPILRGVTDTQYF.

The chain joins TRBV7-2 to TRBJ1-2, with D possibly matching TRBD1 (5 bases). CDR3 size: 14 residues. Germline V lookup: CDR1 SGHTA, CDR2 FQGNSA. Trimming shortened V by 6 bases and J by 6 bases, and 17 bases separated the two germline ends. The CDR3 DNA reads as TGTGCCAGCAGATTGGGGGGGGATTCCCATGGCTACACCTTC. Its translation is CASRLGGDSHGYTF. Full variable domain (outside the CDR3, taken from reference TRBV7-2 and TRBJ1-2): GAGVSQSPSNKVTEKGKDVELRCDPISGHTALYWYRQSLGQGLEFLIYFQGNSAPDKSGLPSDRFSAERTGGSVSTLTIQRTQQEDSAVYLCASRLGGDSHGYTFGSGTRLTVV.

This clonotype was recorded at least ten times. The J gene is TRBJ2-1, the V gene TRBV29-1; D gene ambiguous. V dropped 4 bases and J dropped 10 bases, with 14 bases sitting between them. Germline V lookup: CDR1 SQVTM, CDR2 ANQGSEA. The CDR3 loop spans 12 amino acids. The CDR3 here is CSVGWTFREQFF. The CDR3 DNA reads as TGCAGCGTTGGATGGACGTTCAGAGAGCAGTTCTTC.

This clonotype was observed a handful of times. This chain connects TRBV5-1 to TRBJ2-5, with 9 bases that match TRBD1. The CDR3 loop spans 15 amino acids. Germline V gene lookup returns CDR1 SGHRS and CDR2 YFSETQ. The V segment lost 2 bases and the J segment 3 bases; nucleotides outside the gene matches: 5. CDR3 sequence (DNA): TGCGCCAGCAGCTTCCGGGACAGGGCCAAAGAGACCCAGTACTTC. It is translated as CASSFRDRAKETQYF.

The chain couples TRBV29-1 to TRBJ2-1; D tentatively reads TRBD1 or TRBD2 (5 bases each). V was clipped by 0 bases and J by 8 bases, with 17 bases between them. In germline, CDR1 is SQVTM, CDR2 ANQGSEA. The CDR3 length is 15 residues. Written as DNA, the CDR3 is TGCAGCGTTGAAGATCGGGGCCAACATACTGATGAGCAGTTCTTC. It translates to CSVEDRGQHTDEQFF.

This clonotype has only a few counts. The chain combines TRBV9 with TRBJ2-7, with TRBD1 matching 7 bases. Per the germline V gene, CDR1 is SGDLS and CDR2 is YYNGEE. Unmatched junction bases numbered 5, after V lost 0 bases and J lost 5 bases. The length of the CDR3 is 14 residues. The CDR3 DNA reads TGTGCCAGCAGCGTAGGGGGGACAGCGGACGAGCAGTACTTC. Protein product: CASSVGGTADEQYF.

The rearrangement joins TRBV6-2 or TRBV6-3 to TRBJ1-5; 7 nucleotides match TRBD1. CDR1 MNHEY and CDR2 SVGEGT come from the germline V gene. The J segment lost 15 bases and the V segment lost 0 bases, leaving 5 bases of the junction unmatched. The length of the CDR3 is 12 residues. CDR3 nucleotide sequence: TGTGCCAGCAGTTACTCCACAACAGGGGTGCATTTT. Translation gives CASSYSTTGVHF.

CDR3 coding DNA: TGTGCCACCAGCAGAGTATTGGGGGGCAGGGAGTACTTC. Its protein product is CATSRVLGGREYF. The genes are TRBV15 and TRBJ2-7; possibly TRBD1 or TRBD2 for D (6 bases each). The length of the CDR3 is 13 residues. Deletions cut 1 base from V and 11 bases from J, with 15 bases between. Germline loops: CDR1 LNHNV, CDR2 YYDKDF (reference sequence).

There are a few counts of this clonotype. The chain has TRBV5-1 and TRBJ2-3, with TRBD1 identical over 7 bases. V gave up 2 bases and J gave up 5 bases; unmatched junction bases: 5. Germline CDR1 SGHRS, CDR2 YFSETQ. This CDR3 has 14 residues. CDR3 sequence (DNA): TGCGCCAGCAGCTTTACAGGGGACAAAGATACGCAGTATTTT. This codes for CASSFTGDKDTQYF.

A note on this clonotype: This clone may be a read error of a much larger clone one base away. The gene calls are TRBV29-1 and TRBJ2-7; possible D gene TRBD1, 6 bases. Germline V gives CDR1 SQVTM, CDR2 ANQGSEA. V was shortened by 5 bases and J by 7 bases, with 18 bases between the two germline ends. The CDR3 loop spans 13 amino acids. This CDR3 reads CSVSVGTSHEQYF. CDR3 bases: TGCAGCGTTTCGGTAGGGACATCCCATGAGCAGTACTTC.

This chain joins TRBV20-1 and TRBJ1-1; D possibly corresponds to TRBD1 (5 bases). Trimming stripped 1 base from V and 1 base from J, with 13 bases between. The CDR3 length is 15 residues. In germline, CDR1 is DFQATT, CDR2 SNEGSKA (reference sequence). The CDR3 DNA follows: TGCAGTGCTAGAGTGGGGGGGGAGGCGAACACTGAAGCTTTCTTT. This translates into CSARVGGEANTEAFF.

With regard to this clonotype: Possible read error: a much larger clone is one base away. This rearrangement joins TRBV7-2 to TRBJ2-5, with 10 bases matching TRBD2. The V gene end was trimmed by 5 bases and the J gene end by 11 bases; junction bases not matched to a gene: 17. Germline lookup yields CDR1 SGHTA and CDR2 FQGNSA. The CDR3 runs to 16 residues. As DNA, the CDR3 is TGTGCCAGCAGCCTACAAGCGGGGGGGCCAAGAAATGAGCAGTACTTC. Its translation is CASSLQAGGPRNEQYF.

Comments on this clonotype: This sequence may be a read error, since a much larger clone differs from it by one base. The V and J genes are TRBV6-5 and TRBJ1-5; D is unresolved. The germline V gene encodes CDR1 MNHEY and CDR2 SVGAGI. This CDR3 is built from 13 residues. The CDR3 DNA reads as TGTGTCAGCAGTCCCGTTGTTAATCAGCCCCAGCATTTT. Translation: CVSSPVVNQPQHF.